The T cell receptor beta chain described here comes from a study of blood T cell repertoires in COVID-19. This CDR3 has 17 residues. Trimming removed 3 bases from V and 4 bases from J; junction bases left unmatched: 10. Germline V lookup: CDR1 MNHEY, CDR2 SMNVEV (reference sequence). Profiled with immunoSEQ multiplex PCR; TCRdb holds only in-frame clones, not every one. This sample yields 200,000 to 250,000 clones, of which roughly 87% are seen a single time; under 2.5% belongs to the top ten. The material sequenced was peripheral blood. The TCR originated in a man aged 35 to 55 with active or convalescent COVID-19. The chain recombines TRBV27 with TRBJ2-3, with TRBD2 identical over 10 bases. CDR3 DNA sequence: TGTGCCAGCAGTTTTGGAGTAGCGGGAGGCACATCAGATACGCAGTATTTT. It is translated as CASSFGVAGGTSDTQYF.